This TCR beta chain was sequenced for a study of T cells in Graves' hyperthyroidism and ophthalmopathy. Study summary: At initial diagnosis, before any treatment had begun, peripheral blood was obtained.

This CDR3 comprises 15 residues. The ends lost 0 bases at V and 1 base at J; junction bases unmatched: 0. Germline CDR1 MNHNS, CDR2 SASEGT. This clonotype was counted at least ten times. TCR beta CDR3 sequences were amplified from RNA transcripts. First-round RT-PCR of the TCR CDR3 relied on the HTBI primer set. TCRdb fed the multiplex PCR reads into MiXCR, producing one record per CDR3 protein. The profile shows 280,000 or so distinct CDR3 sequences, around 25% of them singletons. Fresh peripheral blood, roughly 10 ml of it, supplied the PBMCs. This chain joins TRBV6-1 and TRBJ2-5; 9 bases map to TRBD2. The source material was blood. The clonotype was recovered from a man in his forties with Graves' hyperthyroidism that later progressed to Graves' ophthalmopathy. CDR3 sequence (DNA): TGTGCCAGCAGTGAAGCTAGCGGGAGCCAAGAGACCCAGTACTTC. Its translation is CASSEASGSQETQYF.